The T cell receptor beta chain described here comes from a study of cytomegalovirus exposure and HLA in healthy donors. This clone appeared a single time. Vbeta (60) and Jbeta (13) primers were used in the PCR. Here immunoSEQ multiplex PCR was the method, and the copy in TCRdb shows in-frame clones only, minus some. Found here are tens of thousands of clones, roughly 80% of them singletons; the top ten hold roughly 2.2%. Germline CDR1 reads KGHSH; CDR2 reads LQKENI. J was trimmed by 3 bases and V by 4 bases; bases with no gene match: 1. This CDR3 region has 14 residues. Sequenced sample: PBMCs. This sequence originates from a man aged 35 to 55 in good health and CMV-seronegative. The genes are TRBV18 and TRBJ1-4; 8 bases fit TRBD1. CDR3 sequence: CASSRGQANEKLFF. CDR3 DNA: TGTGCCAGCTCACGGGGACAGGCTAATGAAAAACTGTTTTTT. The variable domain in full, completed from reference TRBV18 and TRBJ1-4, reads NAGVMQNPRHLVRRRGQEARLRCSPMKGHSHVYWYRQLPEEGLKFMVYLQKENIIDESGMPKERFSAEFPKEGPSILRIQQVVRGDSAAYFCASSRGQANEKLFFGSGTQLSVL.